Below are 15 T cell receptor beta chains sequenced from a single sample in a study of T cell changes during pregnancy in multiple sclerosis (dated by TCRdb to 2018 to 2020). Library generation was performed with the immunoSEQ multiplex PCR assay. The table comes from immuneACCESS by way of TCRdb, which keeps in-frame sequences with V and J called. Part of the clones is missing from these tables; in studies checked, under half for an unresolved V gene and the rest for unknown reasons. Recorded for this sample are around 50,000 clones; approximately 94% of them occurred a single time. The ten largest clones represent around 4.2% of the sample. The sequenced sample was CD8+ T cells from peripheral blood mononuclear cells, obtained in the first trimester of pregnancy. Receptor source: a female donor with multiple sclerosis, enrolled in a pregnancy study.

The V and J genes are TRBV4-3 and TRBJ1-1; D ambiguous. The CDR3 has 14 amino acids. V was pared by 6 bases and J by 2 bases, with 13 bases between. Germline V gene sequence: CDR1 LGHNA, CDR2 YSLEER. Here the CDR3 reads CASSLAPPNTEAFF. In DNA, the CDR3 is TGCGCCAGCAGTCTGGCCCCTCCTAACACTGAAGCTTTCTTT.

This clone has a single count. This chain uses TRBV27 with TRBJ1-5; tentatively, D is TRBD1 (6 bases). Between the trimmed V and J ends, which lost 2 bases and 4 bases, there was a span of 9 bases. The CDR3 runs 14 residues. Germline V gene data show CDR1 as MNHEY and CDR2 as SMNVEV (reference sequence). The CDR3 region has the DNA TGTGCCAGCAGTTTACAGGGGCGGAATCAGCCCCAGCATTTT. Amino acids: CASSLQGRNQPQHF.

The chain's CDR3 is CAISDQGLAGVDEQFF. Written as DNA, the CDR3 is TGTGCCATCAGTGACCAAGGTCTAGCGGGAGTCGATGAGCAGTTCTTC. The rearrangement uses TRBV10-3 and TRBJ2-1; 10 positions agree with TRBD2. The CDR3 runs 16 residues. Germline trimming cut 3 bases from V and 8 bases from J; bases unmatched to any gene: 10. Per germline, CDR1 ENHRY and CDR2 SYGVKD.

V usage is TRBV6-5 and J usage is TRBJ2-3; a weak D match, TRBD1 (6 bases). The V gene's germline CDR1 is MNHEY and CDR2 SVGAGI. The CDR3 spans 13 residues. Trimming pared 4 bases from V and 11 bases from J, leaving 16 bases between. The CDR3 nucleotides are TGTGCCAGCAGTTCCCCCGACAGGCCTAGGCAGTATTTT. Translated: CASSSPDRPRQYF.

The V call is TRBV7-2, the J call TRBJ2-7; 11 bases fit TRBD2. The CDR3 has 16 amino acids. Germline CDR1 reads SGHTA; CDR2 reads FQGNSA. After removal of 1 base from V and 0 bases from J, the junction contained 2 bases not matched to a gene. The CDR3 region is CASSLEGTSGSYEQYF. The DNA of the CDR3 is TGTGCCAGCAGCTTAGAAGGGACTAGCGGCTCCTACGAGCAGTACTTC.

CDR3 region: CASSFTGTSGFYEQYF. As DNA, the CDR3 is TGTGCCAGCAGTTTTACCGGGACTAGCGGCTTCTACGAGCAGTACTTC. The chain carries TRBV6-6 and TRBJ2-7, with 11 bases lining up with TRBD2. CDR3 length: 16 residues. Germline V gene data show CDR1 as MNHNY and CDR2 as SVGAGI (reference sequence). The J segment lost 3 bases and the V segment lost 4 bases, leaving 8 bases of the junction unmatched.

This CDR3 reads CASSWGRERGPLVNTGELFF. DNA of the CDR3: TGTGCCAGCAGCTGGGGTAGGGAGCGGGGGCCCCTAGTCAACACCGGGGAGCTGTTTTTT. The rearrangement uses TRBV5-4 and TRBJ2-2, with 8 bases aligning to TRBD2. The germline gives CDR1 SGHNT, CDR2 YYREEE (reference sequence). The CDR3 runs to 20 residues. V was clipped by 3 bases and J by 2 bases; unmatched bases: 18.

This CDR3 is CASSYDRGPQHF. The CDR3 region has the DNA TGTGCCAGCAGCTATGACCGGGGACCCCAGCATTTT. This chain connects TRBV11-2 to TRBJ1-5; D unclear. The CDR3 sequence is 12 residues long. V gave up 4 bases and J gave up 10 bases, with 11 bases separating them. Germline CDR1 and CDR2: SGHAT and FQNNGV.

The V gene is TRBV1, the J gene TRBJ2-5; the listed D gene, TRBD2, was not tested against the DNA. TRBV1 is tagged as a pseudogene. The CDR3 is 17 residues long. CDR3 in amino acids: CTSSQGTTGTSGAAQYF. CDR3 bases: TGCACCAGCAGCCAAGGAACCACCGGGACTAGCGGGGCGGCCCAGTACTTC.

V usage is TRBV10-1 and J usage is TRBJ1-2; D call uncertain. Germline V CDR1 and CDR2: WNHNN, SYGVQD (reference sequence). The V and J ends lost 3 bases and 2 bases respectively, with 13 bases between them. The length of the CDR3 is 15 residues. The chain's CDR3 is CASSEKEVLNYGYTF. Here the CDR3 DNA reads TGCGCCAGCAGTGAAAAAGAGGTCCTCAACTATGGCTACACCTTC.

The rearrangement joins TRBV7-9 to TRBJ2-1, with D maybe TRBD2 (5 bases). Germline loops: CDR1 SEHNR, CDR2 FQNEAQ (reference sequence). The V and J ends lost 3 bases and 4 bases respectively, with 10 bases between them. CDR3 size: 14 residues. The CDR3 loop reads CASSFSDSYNEQFF. CDR3 nucleotide sequence: TGTGCCAGCAGCTTTTCGGACTCTTACAATGAGCAGTTCTTC.

V gene TRBV19 combines with J gene TRBJ1-1; D unclear. CDR3 size: 13 residues. The germline CDR1 and CDR2 sequences are LNHDA and SQIVND (reference sequence). V lost 0 bases to trimming and J lost 7 bases, with 9 bases between them. CDR3 residues: CASSIEGSGEAFF. The CDR3 DNA sequence: TGTGCCAGTAGTATAGAGGGCAGCGGTGAAGCTTTCTTT.

The rearrangement links TRBV5-1 to TRBJ2-7; TRBD2 agrees at 15 bases. The V and J ends lost 2 bases and 7 bases, in that order; junction bases with no gene match: 7. This CDR3 contains 16 residues. Germline CDR1 and CDR2: SGHRS and YFSETQ. The DNA of the CDR3 is TGCGCCAGCAGCTTCGGGACTAGCGGGGGGATGAGGGAGCAGTACTTC. It specifies CASSFGTSGGMREQYF.

The chain links TRBV18 to TRBJ1-1; possible D gene TRBD1, 5 bases. CDR3 length: 15 residues. V was pared by 0 bases and J by 4 bases, with 12 bases between. The germline V gene encodes CDR1 KGHSH and CDR2 LQKENI. The CDR3 here is CASSPPMRGGTEAFF. In DNA, the CDR3 is TGTGCCAGCTCACCACCGATGCGGGGCGGCACTGAAGCTTTCTTT.

This chain joins TRBV28 and TRBJ2-7, with D uncertain. Germline V CDR1 and CDR2: MDHEN, SYDVKM. V was clipped by 2 bases and J by 2 bases, with 10 bases between them. The CDR3 runs to 14 residues. This chain's CDR3 is CASSLKERAYEQYF. The CDR3 DNA follows: TGTGCCAGCAGTTTAAAGGAACGGGCCTACGAGCAGTACTTC. The whole variable domain, filled in from reference TRBV28 and TRBJ2-7, reads DVKVTQSSRYLVKRTGEKVFLECVQDMDHENMFWYRQDPGLGLRLIYFSYDVKMKEKGDIPEGYSVSREKKERFSLILESASTNQTSMYLCASSLKERAYEQYFGPGTRLTVT.